This T cell receptor (beta chain) was obtained from a study of T-cell reconstitution after alpha-beta-depleted transplantation in children. Molecular barcoding with unique molecular identifiers was used for the TCRbeta library. TCRdb used MiXCR to reprocess the PCR reads, holding one entry per CDR3 protein. The table has about 610,000 distinct CDR3 sequences, about 11% seen once. V gave up 8 bases and J gave up 0 bases, with 11 bases separating them. Per germline, CDR1 SGHRS and CDR2 YFSETQ. CDR3 size: 13 residues. Ten or more counts support this clonotype. The TCR sequence derives from a human donor who donated a stem cell graft to a child with acute myeloid leukemia. The specimen was PBMCs from the stem cell graft donor, collected from the stem cell graft. J is TRBJ1-1 and V is TRBV5-1; TRBD1 is a possible D gene (6 bases). CDR3 in amino acids: CASKQGLNTEAFF. The CDR3 nucleotides read TGCGCCAGTAAGCAGGGGCTGAACACTGAAGCTTTCTTT.